The clone carrying this T cell receptor (beta chain) was observed once. These data come from a study of blood T cell repertoires in COVID-19. Cohort 3 recovered donors had two negative PCRs, clearance, or symptom resolution. Germline V gives CDR1 MNHEY, CDR2 SVGAGI. The CDR3 has 14 amino acids. V lost 2 bases and J lost 5, with 12 bases in between. Methods used by the authors: It was from reference gene primer amplification that nucleated cell counts were estimated. Libraries were prepared by immunoSEQ multiplex PCR; TCRdb keeps only in-frame clonotypes and omits some of them. The DNA was the basis for D and trimming; V, J and clone size are from that table. Of hundreds of thousands of clones in the sample, roughly 91% were seen once.

The chain couples TRBV6-5 to TRBJ1-2; D not resolved. The TCR was taken from a woman aged 25-40 years who had recovered from COVID-19. Material for sequencing was PBMCs or T cells enriched from blood (not recorded which). CDR3 in amino acids: CASSYLAEKYGYTF. Written as DNA, the CDR3 is TGTGCCAGCAGTTACCTAGCCGAGAAGTATGGCTACACCTTC.